The clone carrying this TCR beta chain appeared a few times. This entry belongs to a study of graft-versus-host responses after intestinal transplantation. Study-level information: Tacrolimus plus steroids were given to all recipients for about 3 years, preceded by anti-thymocyte globulin induction.

Germline CDR1 and CDR2: SGHNT and YENEEA. CDR3 length: 14 amino acids. Trimming cost V 5 bases and J 9 bases; bases outside gene matches: 7. Data came from immunoSEQ multiplex PCR; TCRdb stores just in-frame clones and leaves some out. The data contain roughly 4,000 clones, roughly 21% of them singletons. The TCR sequence derives from a human patient who was an organ donor for intestinal transplantation. Specimen: alloreactive CD4+ T cells from a mixed lymphocyte reaction culture, collected before transplantation. Subset described: CFSE-low proliferating T cells sorted from roughly 6-day pre-transplant mixed lymphocyte reaction (GvH or HvG direction). The V gene is TRBV11-3, the J gene TRBJ2-1; 10 positions match TRBD2. Here the CDR3 reads CASSRTSGGREQFF. In nucleotides, the CDR3 is TGTGCCAGCAGCCGGACTAGCGGAGGACGTGAGCAGTTCTTC. Full variable domain (missing parts from reference TRBV11-3 and TRBJ2-1): EAGVVQSPRYKIIEKKQPVAFWCNPISGHNTLYWYLQNLGQGPELLIRYENEEAVDDSQLPKDRFSAERLKGVDSTLKIQPAELGDSAVYLCASSRTSGGREQFFGPGTRLTVL.